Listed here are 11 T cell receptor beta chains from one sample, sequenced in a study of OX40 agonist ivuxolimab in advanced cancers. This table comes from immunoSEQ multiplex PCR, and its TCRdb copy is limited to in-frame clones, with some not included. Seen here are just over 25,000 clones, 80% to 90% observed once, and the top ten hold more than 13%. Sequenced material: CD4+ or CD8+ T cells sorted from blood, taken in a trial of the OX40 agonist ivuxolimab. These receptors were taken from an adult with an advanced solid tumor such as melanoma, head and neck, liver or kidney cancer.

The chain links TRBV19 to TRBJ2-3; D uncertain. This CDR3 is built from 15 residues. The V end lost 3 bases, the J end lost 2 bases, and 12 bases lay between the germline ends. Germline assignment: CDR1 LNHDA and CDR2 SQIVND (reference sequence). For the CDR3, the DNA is TGTGCCAGTAGTATGGGCTTGGCTATCACAGATACGCAGTATTTT. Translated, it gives CASSMGLAITDTQYF.

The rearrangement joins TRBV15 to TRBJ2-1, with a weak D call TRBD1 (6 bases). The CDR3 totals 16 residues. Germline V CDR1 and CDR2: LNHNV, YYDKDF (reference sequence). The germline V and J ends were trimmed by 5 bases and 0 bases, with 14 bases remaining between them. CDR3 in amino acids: CATSPSGGPSYNEQFF. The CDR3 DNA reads TGTGCCACCAGCCCCAGTGGGGGCCCCTCCTACAATGAGCAGTTCTTC.

The CDR3, as DNA: TGCGCCAGCAGCCAAGAGCGCGGAACTAATGAAAAACTGTTTTTT. This encodes CASSQERGTNEKLFF. The chain uses TRBV4-3 and TRBJ1-4; D is undetermined. Germline CDR1 and CDR2: LGHNA and YSLEER. The CDR3 runs 15 residues. V dropped 0 bases and J dropped 1 base, with 6 bases sitting between them.

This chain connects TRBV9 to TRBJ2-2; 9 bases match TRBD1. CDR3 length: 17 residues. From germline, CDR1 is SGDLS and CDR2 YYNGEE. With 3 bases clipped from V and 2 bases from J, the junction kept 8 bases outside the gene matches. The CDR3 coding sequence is TGTGCCAGCAGCGCCTTCCGGACAGGGGTCAACACCGGGGAGCTGTTTTTT. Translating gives CASSAFRTGVNTGELFF.

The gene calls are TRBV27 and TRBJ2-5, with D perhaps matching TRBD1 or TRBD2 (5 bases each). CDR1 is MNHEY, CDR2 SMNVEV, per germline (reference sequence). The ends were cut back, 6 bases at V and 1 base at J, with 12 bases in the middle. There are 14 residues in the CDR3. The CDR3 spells CASRSGTIQETQYF. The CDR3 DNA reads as TGTGCCAGCAGATCCGGGACCATCCAAGAGACCCAGTACTTC.

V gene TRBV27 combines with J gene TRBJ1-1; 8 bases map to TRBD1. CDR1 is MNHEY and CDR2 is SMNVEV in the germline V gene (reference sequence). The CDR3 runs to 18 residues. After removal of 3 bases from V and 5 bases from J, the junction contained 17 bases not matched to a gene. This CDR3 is CASSFQLGGTGAVTEAFF. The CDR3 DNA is TGTGCCAGCAGTTTTCAGTTGGGAGGGACAGGCGCAGTGACTGAAGCTTTCTTT.

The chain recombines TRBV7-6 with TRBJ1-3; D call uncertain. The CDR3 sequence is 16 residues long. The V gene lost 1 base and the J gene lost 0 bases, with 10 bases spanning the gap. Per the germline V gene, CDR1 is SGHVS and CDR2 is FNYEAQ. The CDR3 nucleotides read TGTGCCAGCAGCTTAGAAGTGCAGTCCTCTGGAAACACCATATATTTT. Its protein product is CASSLEVQSSGNTIYF.

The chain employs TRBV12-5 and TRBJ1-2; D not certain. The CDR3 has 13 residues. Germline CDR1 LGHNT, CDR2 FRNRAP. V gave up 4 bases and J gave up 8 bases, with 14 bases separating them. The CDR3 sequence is CASGSPGRYGYTF. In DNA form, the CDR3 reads TGTGCTAGTGGTTCCCCGGGGAGGTACGGCTACACCTTC.

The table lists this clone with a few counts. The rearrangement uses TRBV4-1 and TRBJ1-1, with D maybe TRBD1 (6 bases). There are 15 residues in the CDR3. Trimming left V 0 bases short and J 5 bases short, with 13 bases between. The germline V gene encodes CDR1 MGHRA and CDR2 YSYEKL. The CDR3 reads CASSQEPRGKTEAFF. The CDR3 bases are TGCGCCAGCAGCCAAGAACCGAGGGGGAAGACTGAAGCTTTCTTT.

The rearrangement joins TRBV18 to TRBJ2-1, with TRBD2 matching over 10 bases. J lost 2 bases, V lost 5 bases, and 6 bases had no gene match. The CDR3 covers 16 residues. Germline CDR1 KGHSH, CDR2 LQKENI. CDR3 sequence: CASSLASGGTYNEQFF. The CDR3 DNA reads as TGTGCCAGCTCATTGGCTAGCGGGGGCACCTACAATGAGCAGTTCTTC.

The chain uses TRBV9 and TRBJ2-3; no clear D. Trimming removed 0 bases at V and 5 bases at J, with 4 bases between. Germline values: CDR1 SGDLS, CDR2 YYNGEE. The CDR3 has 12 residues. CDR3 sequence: CASSVGVDTQYF. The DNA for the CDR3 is TGTGCCAGCAGCGTAGGGGTAGATACGCAGTATTTT.